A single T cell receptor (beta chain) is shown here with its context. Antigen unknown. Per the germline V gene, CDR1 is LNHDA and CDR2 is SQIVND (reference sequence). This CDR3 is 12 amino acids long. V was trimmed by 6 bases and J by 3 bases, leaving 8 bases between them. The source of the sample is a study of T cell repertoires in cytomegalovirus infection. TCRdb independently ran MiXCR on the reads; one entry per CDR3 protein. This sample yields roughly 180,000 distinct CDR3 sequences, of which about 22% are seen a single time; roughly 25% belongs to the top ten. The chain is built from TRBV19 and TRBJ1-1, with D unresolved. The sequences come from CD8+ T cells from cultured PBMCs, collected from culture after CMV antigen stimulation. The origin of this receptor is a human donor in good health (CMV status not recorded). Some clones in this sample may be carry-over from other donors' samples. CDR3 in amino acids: CASSRAYTEAFF. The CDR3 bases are TGTGCCAGTAGCCGGGCCTACACTGAAGCTTTCTTT.